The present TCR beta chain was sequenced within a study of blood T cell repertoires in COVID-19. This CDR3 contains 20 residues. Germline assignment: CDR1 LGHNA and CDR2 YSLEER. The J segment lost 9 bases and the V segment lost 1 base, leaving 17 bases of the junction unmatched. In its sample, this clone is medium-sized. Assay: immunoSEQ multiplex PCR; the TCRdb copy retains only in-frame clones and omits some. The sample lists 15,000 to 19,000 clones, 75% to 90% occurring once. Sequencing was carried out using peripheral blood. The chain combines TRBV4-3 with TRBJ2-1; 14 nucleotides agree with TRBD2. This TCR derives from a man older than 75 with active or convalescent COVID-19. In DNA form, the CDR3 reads TGCGCCAGCAGCCAAGTTACCGGACAGGGGAGACTAGCGGGGGGGGTTGAGCAGTTCTTC. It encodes CASSQVTGQGRLAGGVEQFF.